Shown below are 5 T cell receptor beta chains from a single sample sequenced in a study of blood T cell repertoires in COVID-19 (dated by TCRdb to the early 2020s). The library was built by means of the immunoSEQ multiplex PCR assay. TCRdb stores this immuneACCESS table with in-frame sequences only. Part of the clones is absent; in the studies checked, under half of the shortfall reflects unresolved V genes, and no reason is known for the rest. The sample records about 150,000 clones, roughly 84% of which are singletons. The ten largest clones take up roughly 0.6% of the sample. The specimen sequenced was peripheral blood. Receptors were obtained from a man aged 55 to 70 with COVID-19, enrolled during active disease.

This clone turned up a few times. The gene calls are TRBV7-2 and TRBJ1-2, with D maybe TRBD1 (5 bases). Trimming removed 2 bases at V and 4 bases at J, with 14 bases between. CDR1 is SGHTA, CDR2 FQGNSA, per germline. There are 15 residues in the CDR3. CDR3 sequence reads: CASSLSAGLIYGYTF. CDR3 in DNA: TGTGCCAGCAGCTTAAGTGCAGGGTTGATCTATGGCTACACCTTC.

This clone was seen once. The chain has TRBV27 and TRBJ1-6; 7 nucleotides line up with TRBD1. This CDR3 contains 17 residues. CDR1 is MNHEY and CDR2 is SMNVEV in the germline V gene (reference sequence). Losses at the gene ends were 0 bases for V and 4 bases for J; bases not matched to a gene: 6. The CDR3 DNA reads TGTGCCAGCAGTTTATCCCACTACAGGGGTTATAATTCACCCCTCCACTTT. Its translation: CASSLSHYRGYNSPLHF.

The rearrangement links TRBV6-1 to TRBJ2-6, with no clear D. The ends were cut back, 3 bases at V and 2 bases at J, with 5 bases in the middle. The CDR3 extends over 14 amino acids. Germline CDR1 and CDR2: MNHNS and SASEGT. In DNA, the CDR3 is TGTGCCAGCAGTGACAGGCCTGGGGCCAACGTCCTGACTTTC. Translated: CASSDRPGANVLTF.

This clone occurred once. The DNA for the CDR3 is TGCGCCAGCAGCCAAGATGACAGGGGGCTGGCTGAAGCTTTCTTT. Protein: CASSQDDRGLAEAFF. This sequence joins TRBV4-1 and TRBJ1-1; 10 nucleotides line up with TRBD1. Per germline, CDR1 MGHRA and CDR2 YSYEKL. With 0 bases clipped from V and 6 bases from J, the junction kept 4 bases outside the gene matches. The CDR3 spans 15 residues.

The V call is TRBV7-2, the J call TRBJ1-3; D unclear. Germline V gene sequence: CDR1 SGHTA, CDR2 FQGNSA. CDR3 length equals 14 residues. V lost 4 bases, J lost 1 base, and 8 bases lay in between. Written as DNA, the CDR3 is TGTGCCAGCAGCTCCACACTATCTGGAAACACCATATATTTT. This sequence encodes CASSSTLSGNTIYF.